This entry concerns a single T cell receptor (beta chain). Its cognate antigen is unknown. The data were obtained in a study of shared clonotypes between healthy human individuals. Whole-study context: A couple of women and a few men aged 18 to 49 served as donors.

Points from the study as a whole: Sample collection involved blood only; tissue repertoires are likely different.

With 5 bases removed from V and 4 bases from J, the gap between germline ends came to 18 bases. This CDR3 region has 15 residues. The germline CDR1 and CDR2 sequences are MNHEY and SVGAGI. Only in-frame clones appear in the TCRdb table, and some are missing; sequencing was by immunoSEQ multiplex PCR. The data show about 2.1 million clones, about 94% seen once. CD45RO-negative CD8 cells positively selected for CCR7 made up the naive population, which excluded terminally differentiated effector memory CD45RA+ cells. The material sequenced was naive CD8+ T cells from PBMCs. The chain has TRBV6-5 and TRBJ2-7; no clear D gene. The clonotype originates from a man between 18 and 29 years old in good health. Some clones in this sample may be carry-over from other donors' samples. CDR3 sequence: CASSPTGSALYEQYF. CDR3 nucleotide sequence: TGTGCCAGCAGTCCCACTGGTTCGGCCTTATACGAGCAGTACTTC.